These T cell receptor beta chains were read from a single sample in a study of cytomegalovirus exposure and HLA in healthy donors. TCRdb keeps only in-frame clones here, not all; method: immunoSEQ multiplex PCR. This repertoire includes more than 95,000 clones. What was sequenced was PBMCs. These TCRs come from a man between 35 and 55 years old in good health and CMV-seronegative. The CDR3 runs from the conserved cysteine through the conserved F or W. The D gene is left open where the match is weak.

TGTGCCAGCAGCCTCTTGACAGGGCCCTCACCCCTCCACTTT | CASSLLTGPSPLHF | TRBV2 | TRBD1 | TRBJ1-6 | 14
TGTGCCAGCAGCGTAGTTCAGGGATCGAACACTGAAGCTTTCTTT | CASSVVQGSNTEAFF | TRBV9 | . | TRBJ1-1 | 15
TGTGCCAGCAGCGTGGGACAGGGGGCCCTTAATGAAAAACTGTTTTTT | CASSVGQGALNEKLFF | TRBV5-8 | TRBD1 | TRBJ1-4 | 16
TGCGCCAGCAGCGAGGGGTTCGGACTAGCGGGAGTATCTAGGGCCTACGAGCAGTACTTC | CASSEGFGLAGVSRAYEQYF | TRBV5-1 | TRBD2 | TRBJ2-7 | 20
TGTGCCAGTAGTATATCGGGGGTTAACTACGAGCAGTACTTC | CASSISGVNYEQYF | TRBV19 | . | TRBJ2-7 | 14
TGTGCCAGCAGCGAAGAGATCGAGGGGGCTCTATGGTCTGAAGCTTTCTTT | CASSEEIEGALWSEAFF | TRBV21-1 | . | TRBJ1-1 | 17
TGTGCCAGCACCAATAGGGAAGGGGCCCAGTACTTC | CASTNREGAQYF | TRBV7-2 | . | TRBJ2-5 | 12
TGCGCCAGCAGCTTGTCGGGGACAGGTTCCTATGGCTACACCTTC | CASSLSGTGSYGYTF | TRBV5-1 | TRBD1 | TRBJ1-2 | 15
TGTGCCAGCAGCTTAGTTCGGGGGGGGGTTTACAATGAGCAGTTCTTC | CASSLVRGGVYNEQFF | TRBV11-1 | TRBD2 | TRBJ2-1 | 16
TGTGCCAGCAGTTATAAGGGTGGCGGGGCGTACAATGAGCAGTTCTTC | CASSYKGGGAYNEQFF | TRBV6-6 | . | TRBJ2-1 | 16
TGTGCCAGCAGCTTTTTACCCAGCGGGAACACCGGGGAGCTGTTTTTT | CASSFLPSGNTGELFF | TRBV7-6 | . | TRBJ2-2 | 16
TGTGCCAGCACCCCGAGCACCGGCACAGATACGCAGTATTTT | CASTPSTGTDTQYF | TRBV7-2 | . | TRBJ2-3 | 14
TGTGCCACCAGCAGAGCGTACCAAGAGACCCAGTACTTC | CATSRAYQETQYF | TRBV15 | . | TRBJ2-5 | 13
TGCGCCAGCAGCTTGAGCGATCAGGGGCTTCGCTCTGGGGCCAACGTCCTGACTTTC | CASSLSDQGLRSGANVLTF | TRBV5-1 | . | TRBJ2-6 | 19
TGTGCCAGCAGTTTACTCCGGGGAGTGGGACTAGCGGGAGGAGTCCACGAGCAGTACTTC | CASSLLRGVGLAGGVHEQYF | TRBV28 | TRBD2 | TRBJ2-7 | 20
TGTGCCAGCAGTTTCAGTTACAATGAGCAGTTCTTC | CASSFSYNEQFF | TRBV28 | . | TRBJ2-1 | 12
TGTGCCAGCAGCCCCGGGGGTGGGACTAGAGCCTACGAGCAGTACTTC | CASSPGGGTRAYEQYF | TRBV9 | TRBD2 | TRBJ2-7 | 16
TGTGCCAGCAGCGAACCCGAACTAGCGGGAGGGGACGAGCAGTACTTC | CASSEPELAGGDEQYF | TRBV7-2 | TRBD2 | TRBJ2-7 | 16
TGCGCCAGCAGAAAGGGGGGGTATAGCAATCAGCCCCAGCATTTT | CASRKGGYSNQPQHF | TRBV5-1 | . | TRBJ1-5 | 15
TGTGCCAGCAGCCTACTAGCGGACTCTGGGGAGCAGTACTTC | CASSLLADSGEQYF | TRBV28 | TRBD2 | TRBJ2-7 | 14
TGTGCCAGCAGCTTGGGAGTCGATAATGAAAAACTGTTTTTT | CASSLGVDNEKLFF | TRBV5-4 | . | TRBJ1-4 | 14
TGTGCCAGCAGTGAAGGAAACTCAGGAGGAAACACCATATATTTT | CASSEGNSGGNTIYF | TRBV6-1 | . | TRBJ1-3 | 15
TGTGCCAGCAGCTTACGGCGGGAGGGAGCCTACAATGAGCAGTTCTTC | CASSLRREGAYNEQFF | TRBV11-1 | TRBD2 | TRBJ2-1 | 16
TGTGCCAGCAGCTTCAGCGGGAGGGACACCGGGGAGCTGTTTTTT | CASSFSGRDTGELFF | TRBV5-6 | TRBD2 | TRBJ2-2 | 15